The entry that follows covers one T cell receptor (beta chain) sequence. 60 Vbeta and 13 Jbeta primers were used in PCR. The table came from immunoSEQ multiplex PCR; TCRdb's copy has only in-frame clones and leaves some out. Among approximately 190,000 clones listed, approximately 78% were seen once. This specimen belongs to a study of cytomegalovirus exposure and HLA in healthy donors. The TCR was taken from a woman aged 50 to 60 in good health and CMV-seropositive. Source material: PBMCs.

The CDR3 DNA is TGTGCCAGCAGTTTATGGCAGGGGGCAGGCGGCTACACCTTC. This codes for CASSLWQGAGGYTF. This chain uses TRBV27 with TRBJ1-2; TRBD1 matches at 8 bases. Germline CDR1 and CDR2: MNHEY and SMNVEV (reference sequence). The CDR3 spans 14 residues. J gave up 8 bases and V 1 base, and 6 bases lay outside the gene matches.